The 5 T cell receptor beta chains in this list originate from one sample, sequenced in a study of blood T cells in healthy people across ages. A second roughly 6 to 11 cycle PCR used barcoded and J-beta primers. TCRdb itself ran the 5' RACE reads through MiXCR, one entry per CDR3 protein. The table lists fewer than 2,000,000 distinct CDR3 sequences, roughly 32% of them singletons. Sequencing was carried out using blood. These receptors were taken from a woman aged 30 to 39 in good health.

The genes are TRBV10-1 and TRBJ2-7; D is unresolved. Per germline, CDR1 WNHNN and CDR2 SYGVQD (reference sequence). V was trimmed by 6 bases and J by 5 bases, leaving 17 bases between them. The CDR3 spans 14 residues. The CDR3 DNA is TGCGCCAGCAGCCCCAATGAATTACGAGACGAGCAGTACTTC. This encodes CASSPNELRDEQYF.

This clonotype turned up a few times. The chain uses TRBV2 and TRBJ2-7; D is possibly TRBD1 or TRBD2 (5 bases each). Deletions cut 7 bases from V and 3 bases from J, with 10 bases between. Germline CDR1 is SNHLY and CDR2 is FYNNEI. The CDR3 spans 12 residues. In DNA form, the CDR3 reads TGTGCCAGCATGGAGAGGGGCTACGAGCAGTACTTC. Translation: CASMERGYEQYF.

This clonotype came up a few times. The chain has TRBV5-1 and TRBJ2-3; TRBD2 might be the D (5 bases). V was trimmed by 1 base and J by 1 base, leaving 13 bases between them. Germline CDR1 and CDR2: SGHRS and YFSETQ. The CDR3 runs 16 residues. CDR3 amino acids: CASSLRSGLGTDTQYF. The CDR3 region has the DNA TGCGCCAGCAGCTTGAGGAGCGGTCTCGGCACAGATACGCAGTATTTT.

V is TRBV30 and J is TRBJ2-1; the D gene is possibly TRBD1 (5 bases). The CDR3 runs to 14 residues. With 0 bases removed from V and 3 bases from J, the gap between germline ends came to 9 bases. CDR1 is GTSNPN and CDR2 is SVGIG in the germline V gene (reference sequence). The CDR3: CAWSVQAVYNEQFF. The CDR3 DNA sequence: TGTGCCTGGAGTGTACAGGCAGTCTACAATGAGCAGTTCTTC.

This clonotype was counted a few times. The chain recombines TRBV12-3 or TRBV12-4 with TRBJ2-5; 9 bases map to TRBD2. The J call is in doubt because the DNA end fits TRBJ2-7 better. The CDR3 consists of 14 residues. CDR3 protein: CASRHNSGSSEQYF. For the CDR3, the DNA is TGTGCCAGCAGACACAATAGCGGGAGTTCCGAGCAGTACTTC.